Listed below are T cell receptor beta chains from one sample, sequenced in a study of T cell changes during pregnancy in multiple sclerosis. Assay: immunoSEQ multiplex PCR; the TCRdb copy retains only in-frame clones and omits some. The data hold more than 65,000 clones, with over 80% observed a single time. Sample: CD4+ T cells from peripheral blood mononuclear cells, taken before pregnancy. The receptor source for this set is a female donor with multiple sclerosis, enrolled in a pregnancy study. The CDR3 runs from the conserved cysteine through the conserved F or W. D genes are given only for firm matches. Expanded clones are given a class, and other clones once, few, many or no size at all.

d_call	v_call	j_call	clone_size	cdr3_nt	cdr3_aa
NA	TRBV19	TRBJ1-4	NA	TGTGCCAGTAGGCTCAGGGTGACTAATGAAAAACTGTTTTTT	CASRLRVTNEKLFF
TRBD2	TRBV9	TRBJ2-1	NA	TGTGCCAGCAGCCAAGGAGGGGGCGAAGGGACTAGCTCGTACAATGAGCAGTTCTTC	CASSQGGGEGTSSYNEQFF
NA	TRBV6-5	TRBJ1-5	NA	TGTGCCAGCAGTTTTTCCGCAGCGATCAATCAGCCCCAGCATTTT	CASSFSAAINQPQHF
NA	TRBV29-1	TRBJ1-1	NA	TGCAGCGTGAGGGGACTCCGGGTGGGAACTGAAGCTTTCTTT	CSVRGLRVGTEAFF
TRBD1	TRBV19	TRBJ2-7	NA	TGTGCCAGTAGCCCTCGACAGGGGGGCGCCTACGAGCAGTACTTC	CASSPRQGGAYEQYF
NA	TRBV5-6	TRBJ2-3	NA	TGTGCCAGCAGCTTATCCGGGAGAAGAACAGATACGCAGTATTTT	CASSLSGRRTDTQYF
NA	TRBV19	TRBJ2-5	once	TGTGCCACCACTTCGCGAGGGGAGACCCAGTACTTC	CATTSRGETQYF
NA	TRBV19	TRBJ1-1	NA	TGTGCCAGTACCCCGAAGGGGGGGCGATCGTCTGAAGCTTTCTTT	CASTPKGGRSSEAFF
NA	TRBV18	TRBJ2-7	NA	TGTGCCAGCTCACCGACCCAAGACACCTACGAGCAGTACTTC	CASSPTQDTYEQYF
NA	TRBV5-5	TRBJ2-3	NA	TGTGCCAGCAGCTTTGGCAGGGCCGGGCTGGATACGCAGTATTTT	CASSFGRAGLDTQYF
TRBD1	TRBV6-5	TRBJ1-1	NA	TGTGCCAGCATAGGACAGGGGAGGACTGAAGCTTTCTTT	CASIGQGRTEAFF
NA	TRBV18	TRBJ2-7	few	TGTGCCAGCTCACCACCCCCTAGGGGCGAGCAGTACTTC	CASSPPPRGEQYF
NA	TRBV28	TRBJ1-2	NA	TGTGCCAGCAGTTTAGCGGAAATTGGCTACACCTTC	CASSLAEIGYTF
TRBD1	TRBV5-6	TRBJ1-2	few	TGTGCCAGCAGCCCCCCGACAGGGGATGGCTACACCTTC	CASSPPTGDGYTF
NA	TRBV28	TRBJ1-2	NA	TGTGCCAGCAGTTTAACAAACTATGGCTACACCTTC	CASSLTNYGYTF
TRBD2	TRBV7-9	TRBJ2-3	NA	TGTGCCAGCAGCTTAGGTAGCGGGGGAGTCGATACGCAGTATTTT	CASSLGSGGVDTQYF
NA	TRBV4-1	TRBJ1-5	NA	TGCGCCAGCAGCCAAGATCTGAGGTATCAGCCCCAGCATTTT	CASSQDLRYQPQHF
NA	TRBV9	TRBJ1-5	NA	TGTGCCAGCAGTAAGGGAGATCAGCCCCAGCATTTT	CASSKGDQPQHF
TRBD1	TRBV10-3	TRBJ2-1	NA	TGTGCCATCAGTGAGCGTGTTACAGGGGGCAATGAGCAGTTCTTC	CAISERVTGGNEQFF
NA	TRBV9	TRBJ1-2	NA	TGTGCCAGCAGCACAGAGCCGGAATCTGGCTACACCTTC	CASSTEPESGYTF
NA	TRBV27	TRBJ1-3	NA	TGTGCCAGCAGTTTCAACTCTGGAAACACCATATATTTT	CASSFNSGNTIYF
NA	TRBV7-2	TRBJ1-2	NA	TGTGCCAGCGGGCCCTCACATCCGGATGGCTACACCTTC	CASGPSHPDGYTF
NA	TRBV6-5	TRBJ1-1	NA	TGTGCCAGCAGTTACTCGAAGAATGGCCGTGAAGCTTTCTTT	CASSYSKNGREAFF
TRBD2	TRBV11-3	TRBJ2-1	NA	TGTGCCAGCAGCTTTCCGACTAGCCTTGTCTACCCGGATGAGCAGTTCTTC	CASSFPTSLVYPDEQFF
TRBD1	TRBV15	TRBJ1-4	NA	TGTGCCACCAGCAGGGCCGGGACAGGGGTAGTGCTGTTTTTT	CATSRAGTGVVLFF
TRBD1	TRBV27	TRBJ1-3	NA	TGTGCCAGCAGTCCACAGGGGGCGAGAAACACCATATATTTT	CASSPQGARNTIYF
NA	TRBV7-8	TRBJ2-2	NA	TGTGCCAGCAAAGCGGCGAACACCGGGGAGCTGTTTTTT	CASKAANTGELFF
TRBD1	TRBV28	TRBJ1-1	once	TGTGCCAGCAGTATCTCGGACAGGGGGATGAAAATGAACACTGAAGCTTTCTTT	CASSISDRGMKMNTEAFF
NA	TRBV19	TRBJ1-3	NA	TGTGCCAGTTCGGAGGGAATGGCCGGAAACACCATATATTTT	CASSEGMAGNTIYF
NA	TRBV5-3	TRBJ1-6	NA	TGTGCCAGAAGCTTGGCAGGGTATTCACCCCTCCACTTT	CARSLAGYSPLHF
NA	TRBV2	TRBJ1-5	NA	TGTGCCAGCAGGAGGGTTGGCAATAGCAATCAGCCCCAGCATTTT	CASRRVGNSNQPQHF
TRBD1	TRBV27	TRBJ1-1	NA	TGTGCCAGCAGTTTAGAAGGACAGGGATTTGAAGCTTTCTTT	CASSLEGQGFEAFF
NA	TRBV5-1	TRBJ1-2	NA	TGCGCCAGCAGCTTGGCCTTAGCAGACTATGGCTACACCTTC	CASSLALADYGYTF
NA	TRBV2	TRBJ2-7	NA	TGTGCCAGCAGTCGGACCGGACGGGATCGGGAGCAGTACTTC	CASSRTGRDREQYF
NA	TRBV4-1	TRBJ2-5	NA	TGCGCCAGCAGCCAGGCCAGGACAGGAGGCGGGAATAGTGAGACCCAGTACTTC	CASSQARTGGGNSETQYF
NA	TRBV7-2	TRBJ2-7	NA	TGTGCCAGCAGCCCCGGGCGGGCAGAACTTTCCTACGAGCAGTACTTC	CASSPGRAELSYEQYF
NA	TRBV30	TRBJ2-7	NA	TGTGCCTGGAGTACGGGTTCATGGGTCGAGCAGTACTTC	CAWSTGSWVEQYF
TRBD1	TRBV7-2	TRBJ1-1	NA	TGTGCCAGCAGCCTCCGACAGGGGACCACTGAAGCTTTCTTT	CASSLRQGTTEAFF
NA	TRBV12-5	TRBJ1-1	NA	TGTGCTAGTGGCAGAACTGAAGCTTTCTTT	CASGRTEAFF
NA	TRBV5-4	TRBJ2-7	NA	TGTGCCAGCAGCCTGACAGGTCCGACTGGATTCTACGAGCAGTACTTC	CASSLTGPTGFYEQYF
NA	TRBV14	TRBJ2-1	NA	TGTGCCAGCAGCCAATATGTGAGGATAACGAGCTCCTACAATGAGCAGTTCTTC	CASSQYVRITSSYNEQFF
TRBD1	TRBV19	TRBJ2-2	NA	TGTGCCAGTAGGCCCGGACAGGGAACCACCGGGGAGCTGTTTTTT	CASRPGQGTTGELFF
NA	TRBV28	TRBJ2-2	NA	TGTGCCAGCAGTTCCAGCGAGTCAGGGGCCGGGGAGCTGTTTTTT	CASSSSESGAGELFF
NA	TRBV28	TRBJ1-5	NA	TGTGCCAGCAGTTTCAGGGGCGGCACCGGTCAGCCCCAGCATTTT	CASSFRGGTGQPQHF
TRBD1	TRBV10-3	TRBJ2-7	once	TGTGCCATCAGTGGTACAGGGGGCAGCGACGAGCAGTACTTC	CAISGTGGSDEQYF
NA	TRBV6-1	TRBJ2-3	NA	TGTGCCAGCAGTGACAGGGGGAGGACAGATACGCAGTATTTT	CASSDRGRTDTQYF
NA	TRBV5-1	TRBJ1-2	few	TGCGCCAGCTCCCGGGACACCGCTAACTATGGCTACACCTTC	CASSRDTANYGYTF
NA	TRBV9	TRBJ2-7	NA	TGTGCCAGCAGCCAGACAGGCACCTCCTACGAGCAGTACTTC	CASSQTGTSYEQYF
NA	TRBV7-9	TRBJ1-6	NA	TGTGCCAGCAGCTTAAACGCACCGGATTCACCCCTCCACTTT	CASSLNAPDSPLHF
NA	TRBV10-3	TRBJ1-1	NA	TGTGCCATCAACAAGGGGGACACTGAAGCTTTCTTT	CAINKGDTEAFF
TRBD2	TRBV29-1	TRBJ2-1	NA	TGCGGCGTTGAAGCCTCCTGGACTAGCGGGAGGGCCTTCTTC	CGVEASWTSGRAFF
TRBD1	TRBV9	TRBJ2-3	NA	TGTGCCAGCAGCGTAGAAGGACAGGGGGCAACAGATACGCAGTATTTT	CASSVEGQGATDTQYF
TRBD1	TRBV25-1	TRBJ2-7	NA	TGTGCCAGCAGTGAACGCAGGGGACAGGGCTACGAGCAGTACTTC	CASSERRGQGYEQYF
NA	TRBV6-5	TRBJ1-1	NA	TGTGCCAGCAGTTTCATTTCGGCAGGGTCGGGTGAAGCTTTCTTT	CASSFISAGSGEAFF
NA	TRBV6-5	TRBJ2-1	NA	TGTGCCAGTGTCGGGGAAGACAATGAGCAGTTCTTC	CASVGEDNEQFF
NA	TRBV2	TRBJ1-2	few	TGTGCCAGCAGAAGCAGACTCACTAACTATGGCTACACCTTC	CASRSRLTNYGYTF
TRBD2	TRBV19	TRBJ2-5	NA	TGTGCCAGTACCCTGAGGCGGGGGGACCAAGAGACCCAGTACTTC	CASTLRRGDQETQYF
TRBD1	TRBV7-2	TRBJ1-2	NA	TGTGCCAGCAGCTTAGATGGGGGTGGGACAGCCTATGGCTACACCTTC	CASSLDGGGTAYGYTF
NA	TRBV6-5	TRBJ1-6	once	TGTGCCAGCAGTGCCAGGGCCCGGAGTGCACCCCTCCACTTT	CASSARARSAPLHF
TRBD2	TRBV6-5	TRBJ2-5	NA	TGTGCCAGCAGTTACGGGCTAGCGGGAGGGAGAGAGACCCAGTACTTC	CASSYGLAGGRETQYF